The 8 T cell receptor beta chains presented below share a single source sample, sequenced in a study of cytomegalovirus exposure and HLA in healthy donors. Vbeta (60) and Jbeta (13) primers were used in the PCR. Profiling relied on immunoSEQ multiplex PCR, and the TCRdb table lists in-frame clones only, not all of them. The sample includes around 97,000 clones, around three quarters of them seen just once. The specimen sequenced was PBMCs. The receptors were gathered from a young woman in good health and CMV-seropositive.

The genes are TRBV6-1 and TRBJ2-1; 7 nucleotides line up with TRBD2. The CDR3 has 15 residues. V lost 3 bases, J lost 1 base, and 3 bases stayed unmatched. Per the germline V gene, CDR1 is MNHNS and CDR2 is SASEGT. CDR3 nucleotide sequence: TGTGCCAGCAGTGAGCGGGAGTGGTCCTACAATGAGCAGTTCTTC. Its translation is CASSEREWSYNEQFF.

The CDR3, as DNA: TGTGCCAGCAGTAAGACAGGGTTGGGCTATGGCTACACCTTC. It encodes CASSKTGLGYGYTF. The V and J genes are TRBV6-5 and TRBJ1-2; 7 nucleotides agree with TRBD1. J gave up 4 bases and V 5 bases, and 7 bases lay outside the gene matches. This CDR3 spans 14 amino acids. The germline V gene has CDR1 MNHEY and CDR2 SVGAGI.

V usage is TRBV7-8 and J usage is TRBJ1-1; 7 positions agree with TRBD1. J lost 0 bases, V lost 3 bases, and 4 bases had no gene match. This CDR3 is built from 15 residues. The germline V gene has CDR1 SGHVS and CDR2 FQNEAQ. The CDR3 bases are TGTGCCAGCAGCTTCCGGGACAGCCTGAACACTGAAGCTTTCTTT. This sequence encodes CASSFRDSLNTEAFF.

The gene calls are TRBV5-6 and TRBJ2-4; 10 nucleotides match TRBD1. Trimming removed 3 bases from V and 2 bases from J; junction bases left unmatched: 5. This CDR3 comprises 16 residues. Germline loops: CDR1 SGHDT, CDR2 YYEEEE. The CDR3 is CASSSGDRGTKNIQYF. CDR3 in DNA: TGTGCCAGCAGCTCTGGGGACAGGGGCACCAAAAACATTCAGTACTTC.

V is TRBV5-4 and J is TRBJ1-1, with 7 bases matching TRBD1. Trimming removed 4 bases from V and 2 bases from J; junction bases left unmatched: 8. Germline CDR1 SGHNT, CDR2 YYREEE (reference sequence). This CDR3 is built from 15 residues. The CDR3 is CASSGRQGGNTEAFF. The CDR3 DNA reads as TGTGCCAGCAGCGGAAGACAGGGTGGCAACACTGAAGCTTTCTTT.

The V and J genes are TRBV6-5 and TRBJ1-1, with unresolved D. From germline, CDR1 is MNHEY and CDR2 SVGAGI. The CDR3 spans 13 residues. V lost 11 bases and J 5 bases, leaving 18 bases between the germline ends. The DNA for the CDR3 is TGTGCCTCCTTCGCGCCCATTAATACTGAAGCTTTCTTT. Translating gives CASFAPINTEAFF.

The genes are TRBV29-1 and TRBJ2-1; TRBD2 aligns across 8 bases. Per germline, CDR1 SQVTM and CDR2 ANQGSEA. The V gene end was trimmed by 3 bases and the J gene end by 3 bases; junction bases not matched to a gene: 4. This CDR3 is built from 14 residues. CDR3 residues: CSVEGAGDYNEQFF. The CDR3 nucleotides are TGCAGCGTTGAGGGAGCGGGAGACTACAATGAGCAGTTCTTC.

The gene calls are TRBV4-3 and TRBJ2-1; D possibly corresponds to TRBD1 (7 bases). Germline V gene lookup returns CDR1 LGHNA and CDR2 YSLEER. The CDR3 spans 15 residues. V was cut by 3 bases and J by 10 bases, with 19 bases left in between. The CDR3 loop reads CASSQPGGTNSEQFF. The DNA of the CDR3 is TGCGCCAGCAGCCAGCCAGGGGGGACGAACTCAGAGCAGTTCTTC.